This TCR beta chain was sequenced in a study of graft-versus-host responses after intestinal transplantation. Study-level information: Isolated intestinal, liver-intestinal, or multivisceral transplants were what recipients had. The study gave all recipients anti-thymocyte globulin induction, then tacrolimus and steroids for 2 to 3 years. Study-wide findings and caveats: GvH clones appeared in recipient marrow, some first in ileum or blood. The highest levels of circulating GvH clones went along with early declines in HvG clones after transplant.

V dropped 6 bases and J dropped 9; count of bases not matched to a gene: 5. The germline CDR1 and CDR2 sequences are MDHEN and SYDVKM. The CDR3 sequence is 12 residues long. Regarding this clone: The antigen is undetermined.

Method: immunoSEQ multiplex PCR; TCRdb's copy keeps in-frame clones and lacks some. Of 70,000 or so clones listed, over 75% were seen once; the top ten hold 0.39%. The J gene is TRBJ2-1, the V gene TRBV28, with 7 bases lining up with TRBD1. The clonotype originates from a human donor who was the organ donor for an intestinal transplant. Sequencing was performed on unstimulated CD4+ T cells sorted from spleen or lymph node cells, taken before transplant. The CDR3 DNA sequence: TGTGCCAGCAGAGGACAGGTCCGTGAGCAGTTCTTC. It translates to CASRGQVREQFF.